The 8 T cell receptor beta chains below were found in one sample sequenced in a study of T-cell reconstitution after alpha-beta-depleted transplantation in children. It was with unique molecular identifiers that the TCRbeta library was prepared. TCRdb ran MiXCR on the PCR reads and lists one entry per CDR3 protein. Here the sample spans about 210,000 distinct CDR3 sequences, 17% being singletons. Material: PBMCs, mostly from graft donor cells, obtained 360 days after TCRalphabeta/CD19-depleted stem cell transplant. These receptors were taken from a male patient aged 2 to 9 who had a stem cell transplant for acute lymphoblastic leukemia, so the T cells may come from the graft donor.

The V and J genes are TRBV30 and TRBJ2-7, with D uncertain. This CDR3 contains 13 residues. Germline values: CDR1 GTSNPN, CDR2 SVGIG (reference sequence). V lost 2 bases to trimming and J lost 1 base, with 9 bases between them. The CDR3 bases are TGTGCCTGGAGTCCCGGCCGATCCTACGAGCAGTACTTC. This codes for CAWSPGRSYEQYF.

This chain links TRBV10-3 with TRBJ1-2, with D perhaps matching TRBD1 (5 bases). This CDR3 region has 14 residues. Trimming removed 6 bases at V and 4 bases at J, with 15 bases between. CDR1 is ENHRY and CDR2 is SYGVKD in the germline V gene. CDR3 sequence: CAISPEGTPYGYTF. The CDR3 DNA sequence: TGTGCCATCAGCCCGGAGGGGACTCCCTATGGCTACACCTTC.

The sample holds a few counts of this clonotype. The chain uses TRBV12-3 or TRBV12-4 and TRBJ2-5, with D perhaps matching TRBD1 or TRBD2 (5 bases each). This CDR3 comprises 16 residues. V was trimmed by 6 bases and J by 2 bases, leaving 19 bases between them. This chain's CDR3 is CASRAGTGEVQETQYF. In DNA, the CDR3 is TGTGCCAGCAGAGCCGGGACCGGAGAAGTTCAAGAGACCCAGTACTTC.

The table lists this clonotype with a few counts. J is TRBJ1-5 and V is TRBV12-3 or TRBV12-4; D gene ambiguous. V was cut by 4 bases and J by 1 base, with 14 bases left in between. This CDR3 contains 16 residues. This chain's CDR3 is CASSSQSGVSNQPQHF. DNA of the CDR3: TGTGCCAGCAGTTCCCAAAGCGGGGTAAGCAATCAGCCCCAGCATTTT.

This clonotype was recorded at least ten times. J is TRBJ2-7 and V is TRBV5-1, with D possibly TRBD1 on 6 matching bases. Per germline, CDR1 SGHRS and CDR2 YFSETQ. CDR3 length equals 15 residues. Trimming shortened V by 6 bases and J by 3 bases, and 19 bases separated the two germline ends. In nucleotides, the CDR3 is TGCGCCAGCAACGAATCCCCAGGGACACTCTACGAGCAGTACTTC. This codes for CASNESPGTLYEQYF.

This clonotype has more than one count but fewer than ten. V is TRBV7-2 and J is TRBJ1-3; D unclear. The CDR3 sequence is 17 residues long. Trimming shortened V by 5 bases and J by 0 bases, and 17 bases separated the two germline ends. Per the germline V gene, CDR1 is SGHTA and CDR2 is FQGNSA. CDR3 residues: CASSTRQGPISGNTIYF. CDR3 in DNA: TGTGCCAGCAGCACCAGACAAGGTCCTATCTCTGGAAACACCATATATTTT.

The genes are TRBV15 and TRBJ2-5, with D hard to call. V shed 4 bases and J shed 5 bases, with 8 bases lying between them. Per the germline V gene, CDR1 is LNHNV and CDR2 is YYDKDF (reference sequence). This CDR3 comprises 12 residues. CDR3: CATSIRRETQYF. In nucleotides, the CDR3 is TGTGCCACCAGCATCCGGCGCGAGACCCAGTACTTC.

This clonotype appeared a few times. The chain links TRBV20-1 to TRBJ2-7; 7 bases map to TRBD2. Germline trimming cut 6 bases from V and 6 bases from J; bases unmatched to any gene: 11. The CDR3 runs 13 residues. The germline V gene has CDR1 DFQATT and CDR2 SNEGSKA (reference sequence). The CDR3: CSALGGGGGEQYF. Written as DNA, the CDR3 is TGCAGTGCATTGGGCGGGGGAGGAGGCGAGCAGTACTTC.